This is a list of T cell receptor beta chains from one sample in a study of brain metastases from non-small cell lung cancer. TCRdb's table, derived via immunoSEQ multiplex PCR, lists solely in-frame clones and lacks some. Here the sample spans over 700 clones, around 85% being singletons. Material: tumor-adjacent normal tissue. The receptors here all came from a donor at least 40 years old with non-small cell lung cancer. The CDR3 runs from the conserved cysteine through the conserved F or W. The D gene is left open where the match is weak. Rows may omit the clone size; those that give it use once, few, many or a size class.

length: 15
size: -
D: TRBD1
V: TRBV6-5
J: TRBJ2-2
DNA: TGTGCCAGCAGTTACTTACAGGGGATAACCGGGGAGCTGTTTTTT
CDR3: CASSYLQGITGELFF

length: 18
size: -
D: -
V: TRBV23-1
J: TRBJ2-6
DNA: TGCGCCAGCAGTGATTTCATGCCGCAACAAAGTCGGGCCAACGTCCTGACTTTC
CDR3: CASSDFMPQQSRANVLTF

length: 15
size: few
D: TRBD1
V: TRBV5-1
J: TRBJ1-1
DNA: TGCGCCAGCAGCCGTATGACAGGGGGGGACGGAGGAGCTTTCTTT
CDR3: CASSRMTGGDGGAFF

length: 15
size: few
D: TRBD2
V: TRBV15
J: TRBJ2-1
DNA: TGTGCCACCAGCAGAGATAGCGGGACCTACAATGAGCAGTTCTTC
CDR3: CATSRDSGTYNEQFF

length: 15
size: -
D: -
V: TRBV5-1
J: TRBJ2-1
DNA: TGCGCCAGCAGCTTGGAGGACTACGGAACCAATGAGCAGTTCTTC
CDR3: CASSLEDYGTNEQFF

length: 16
size: -
D: -
V: TRBV6-2/TRBV6-3
J: TRBJ1-5
DNA: TGTGCCAGCAGTTGGGGCTCTTCCGGGACAAACCAGCCCCAGCATTTT
CDR3: CASSWGSSGTNQPQHF

length: 16
size: -
D: TRBD2
V: TRBV7-2
J: TRBJ2-5
DNA: TGTGCCAGCAGCCGCGGGGGGGGACTAGGTTCTGCGACCCAGTACTTC
CDR3: CASSRGGGLGSATQYF

length: 15
size: few
D: -
V: TRBV4-2
J: TRBJ2-1
DNA: TGTGCCAGCAGCCAAGATGGAACGGAGAACAATGAGCAGTTCTTC
CDR3: CASSQDGTENNEQFF

length: 14
size: -
D: -
V: TRBV9
J: TRBJ2-3
DNA: TGTGCCAGCAGCGAGACCCTTCCCACAGATACGCAGTATTTT
CDR3: CASSETLPTDTQYF

length: 9
size: -
D: -
V: TRBV10-2
J: TRBJ1-1
DNA: TGCGCCAGTAGGGGTTTGGCTTTCTTT
CDR3: CASRGLAFF

length: 19
size: few
D: -
V: TRBV7-6
J: TRBJ1-4
DNA: TGTGCCAGCAGCTTGGAGCGATTTCTTGCAGTGACAGAGATTGAAAAACTGTTTTTT
CDR3: CASSLERFLAVTEIEKLFF

length: 14
size: -
D: -
V: TRBV14
J: TRBJ2-7
DNA: TGTGCCAGCAGCCCCCGGGTCTTTTCCGGCGAGCAGTACTTC
CDR3: CASSPRVFSGEQYF

length: 14
size: -
D: -
V: TRBV7-9
J: TRBJ2-3
DNA: TGTGCCAGCAGCTTAGGGGGGGCCACAGATACGCAGTATTTT
CDR3: CASSLGGATDTQYF

length: 13
size: -
D: -
V: TRBV6-6
J: TRBJ1-5
DNA: TGTGCCAGCAGCCCCGAGGGGTATCAGCCCCAGCATTTT
CDR3: CASSPEGYQPQHF

length: 13
size: -
D: -
V: TRBV11-1
J: TRBJ1-2
DNA: TGTGCCAGCAGCTTAGAGTTGGGATCTACCTACACCTTC
CDR3: CASSLELGSTYTF

length: 15
size: -
D: -
V: TRBV6-1
J: TRBJ1-1
DNA: TGTGCCAGCAGTGAAGGGACCCAGGGGTACACTGAAGCTTTCTTT
CDR3: CASSEGTQGYTEAFF

length: 15
size: -
D: -
V: TRBV28
J: TRBJ2-3
DNA: TGTGCCAGCAGTTTGGACAGCGGGACCACAGATACGCAGTATTTT
CDR3: CASSLDSGTTDTQYF